The 22 T cell receptor beta chains below were found in one sample sequenced in a study of cytomegalovirus exposure and HLA in healthy donors. 13 Jbeta primers and 60 Vbeta primers were used for the PCR. Here immunoSEQ multiplex PCR was the method, and the copy in TCRdb shows in-frame clones only, minus some. Of approximately 150,000 clones in the sample, roughly 81% were seen once. The sequenced material came from PBMCs. The receptors were sampled from a female donor in good health and CMV-seronegative.

The chain has TRBV27 and TRBJ1-6, with 7 bases identical to TRBD1. The CDR3 is 16 amino acids. V was clipped by 3 bases and J by 9 bases; unmatched bases: 11. Germline V CDR1 and CDR2: MNHEY, SMNVEV (reference sequence). CDR3 residues: CASSFSPANRGSPLHF. The CDR3 bases are TGTGCCAGCAGTTTCTCCCCCGCCAACAGGGGTTCACCCCTCCACTTT.

The gene calls are TRBV9 and TRBJ2-7; 7 bases are shared with TRBD1. From germline, CDR1 is SGDLS and CDR2 YYNGEE. There are 15 residues in the CDR3. V lost 3 bases, J lost 0 bases, and 6 bases stayed unmatched. The CDR3 protein is CASSGGQLSSYEQYF. CDR3 nucleotides: TGTGCCAGCAGCGGGGGACAGCTTTCCTCCTACGAGCAGTACTTC.

This clone has more than one count but fewer than ten. This chain uses TRBV5-1 with TRBJ2-6; 8 positions match TRBD1. J gave up 0 bases and V 0 bases, and 5 bases lay outside the gene matches. CDR3 length equals 18 residues. The V gene's germline CDR1 is SGHRS and CDR2 YFSETQ. The CDR3 sequence is CASSLGDRLRSGANVLTF. In DNA form, the CDR3 reads TGCGCCAGCAGCTTGGGGGACAGGCTCCGCTCTGGGGCCAACGTCCTGACTTTC.

The rearrangement joins TRBV4-2 to TRBJ2-7, with 11 bases that match TRBD2. CDR1 and CDR2 from the germline V gene are LGHNA and YNFKEQ. Losses at the gene ends were 3 bases for V and 3 bases for J; bases not matched to a gene: 10. There are 17 residues in the CDR3. The CDR3 region is CASSQSPTSGAFYEQYF. CDR3 nucleotides: TGTGCCAGCAGCCAGAGCCCGACTAGCGGGGCCTTCTACGAGCAGTACTTC.

In its sample, this clone was seen a few times. The chain combines TRBV25-1 with TRBJ1-1; 8 bases are a match to TRBD1. The CDR3 spans 14 residues. V lost 6 bases and J lost 0; bases outside the gene matches: 3. CDR1 is MGHDK and CDR2 is SYGVNS in the germline V gene. The CDR3 nucleotides read TGTGCCAGCAGCCGACAGGGGATGAACACTGAAGCTTTCTTT. The encoded protein is CASSRQGMNTEAFF.

The J gene is TRBJ1-1, the V gene TRBV28; TRBD1 is a possible D gene (5 bases). V was clipped by 5 bases and J by 10 bases, with 20 bases between them. The CDR3 spans 14 residues. CDR1 and CDR2 (germline): MDHEN, SYDVKM. This CDR3 is CASSHHPGPGGAFF. The CDR3 region has the DNA TGTGCCAGCAGTCATCACCCAGGGCCCGGGGGAGCTTTCTTT.

The CDR3 DNA reads TGCGCCAGCAGCTCATCCCGATCACTAGCGGGAGGTAACAATGAGCAGTTCTTC. This gives the protein CASSSSRSLAGGNNEQFF. The chain has TRBV5-1 and TRBJ2-1; 12 bases fit TRBD2. The CDR3 runs to 18 residues. Germline V gives CDR1 SGHRS, CDR2 YFSETQ. J was trimmed by 5 bases and V by 3 bases; bases with no gene match: 12.

The chain is built from TRBV6-1 and TRBJ2-7; D perhaps matches TRBD1 (6 bases). CDR1 is MNHNS, CDR2 SASEGT, per germline. The CDR3 is made up of 15 amino acids. V lost 2 bases and J lost 5, with 16 bases in between. DNA for the CDR3: TGTGCCAGCAGTGAATCCCCACAGGGCGTGGACGAGCAGTACTTC. Protein product: CASSESPQGVDEQYF.

This clone was counted only a few times. The chain employs TRBV12-5 and TRBJ1-1; tentatively, D is TRBD1 (5 bases). The germline V gene encodes CDR1 LGHNT and CDR2 FRNRAP. V was shortened by 1 base and J by 2 bases, with 17 bases between the two germline ends. This CDR3 is 17 amino acids long. DNA of the CDR3: TGTGCTAGTGGTTTGGCCCGTACCGGGGGGTCCAACACTGAAGCTTTCTTT. Protein: CASGLARTGGSNTEAFF. The full variable domain, rest sourced from reference TRBV12-5 and TRBJ1-1, is DARVTQTPRHKVTEMGQEVTMRCQPILGHNTVFWYRQTMMQGLELLAYFRNRAPLDDSGMPKDRFSAEMPDATLATLKIQPSEPRDSAVYFCASGLARTGGSNTEAFFGQGTRLTVV.

On this clone itself: Mismatch with germline at one junction end may stem from a read error. The chain carries TRBV28 and TRBJ2-4; TRBD1 is a possible D gene (6 bases). Looked up from germline, CDR1 is MDHEN and CDR2 is SYDVKM. The CDR3 spans 16 residues. CDR3 protein: CASSSTGSGAKNIQYF. The CDR3 DNA reads as TGTGCCAGTAGTTCAACAGGGTCGGGGGCCAAAAACATTCAGTACTTC.

This clone was counted a few times. V and J are TRBV14 and TRBJ2-7; 7 nucleotides line up with TRBD1. This CDR3 has 15 amino acids. With 5 bases clipped from V and 3 bases from J, the junction kept 10 bases outside the gene matches. Looked up from germline, CDR1 is SGHDN and CDR2 is FVKESK. The CDR3 loop is CASSNPYRGHYEQYF. In DNA form, the CDR3 reads TGTGCCAGCAGCAATCCCTACAGGGGCCACTACGAGCAGTACTTC. The entire variable domain, with the rest obtained from reference TRBV14 and TRBJ2-7, is as follows: EAGVTQFPSHSVIEKGQTVTLRCDPISGHDNLYWYRRVMGKEIKFLLHFVKESKQDESGMPNNRFLAERTGGTYSTLKVQPAELEDSGVYFCASSNPYRGHYEQYFGPGTRLTVT.

CDR3 bases: TGTGCCAGCAGCCGGAGGACAGTAAGCACAGATACGCAGTATTTT. Its protein product is CASSRRTVSTDTQYF. The chain carries TRBV7-8 and TRBJ2-3, with a possible D match to TRBD1 (6 bases). CDR1 is SGHVS, CDR2 FQNEAQ, per germline. The V end was cut by 5 bases, the J end by 0 bases, with 12 bases between. The CDR3 covers 15 residues.

CDR3 in amino acids: CASSTNRGFGLEQYF. The CDR3 DNA follows: TGTGCCAGCAGCACCAACAGGGGTTTCGGGCTCGAGCAGTACTTC. The J gene is TRBJ2-7, the V gene TRBV11-2; 7 nucleotides line up with TRBD1. CDR3 length: 15 residues. Unmatched junction bases numbered 13, after V lost 5 bases and J lost 6 bases. The germline gives CDR1 SGHAT, CDR2 FQNNGV.

The chain links TRBV5-1 to TRBJ1-3; D is uncertain. CDR3 length equals 13 residues. The ends were cut back, 4 bases at V and 0 bases at J, with 5 bases in the middle. The germline V gene encodes CDR1 SGHRS and CDR2 YFSETQ. The CDR3 DNA follows: TGCGCCAGCAGCCGGGACTCTGGAAACACCATATATTTT. It yields the protein CASSRDSGNTIYF.

The chain combines TRBV28 with TRBJ1-2; D gene unclear. With 3 bases removed from V and 2 bases from J, the gap between germline ends came to 7 bases. This CDR3 comprises 13 residues. Germline assignment: CDR1 MDHEN and CDR2 SYDVKM. Written as DNA, the CDR3 is TGTGCCAGCAGTTTGCTGGGCAACTATGGCTACACCTTC. Translation gives CASSLLGNYGYTF.

V gene TRBV6-1 combines with J gene TRBJ2-5, with TRBD1 matching over 7 bases. Unmatched junction bases numbered 7, after V lost 10 bases and J lost 2 bases. Per germline, CDR1 MNHNS and CDR2 SASEGT. This CDR3 has 13 amino acids. The CDR3 loop reads CATPGQLQETQYF. CDR3 sequence (DNA): TGTGCCACCCCGGGACAGCTACAAGAGACCCAGTACTTC.

The chain combines TRBV2 with TRBJ2-3; TRBD2 agrees at 7 bases. The V gene's germline CDR1 is SNHLY and CDR2 FYNNEI. CDR3 length equals 16 residues. With 3 bases clipped from V and 0 bases from J, the junction kept 6 bases outside the gene matches. CDR3 nucleotide sequence: TGTGCCAGCAGTGAGTCTACCGGGGGGAGCACAGATACGCAGTATTTT. Its protein product is CASSESTGGSTDTQYF.

The gene calls are TRBV2 and TRBJ2-7; possible D gene TRBD1, 5 bases. Trimming cost V 8 bases and J 2 bases, with 16 bases left between them. CDR3 length: 14 residues. Germline V lookup: CDR1 SNHLY, CDR2 FYNNEI. This CDR3 reads CASRGQGPTYEQYF. CDR3 bases: TGTGCCAGCCGTGGGCAGGGCCCTACCTACGAGCAGTACTTC. The full variable domain, rest sourced from reference TRBV2 and TRBJ2-7, is EPEVTQTPSHQVTQMGQEVILRCVPISNHLYFYWYRQILGQKVEFLVSFYNNEISEKSEIFDDQFSVERPDGSNFTLKIRSTKLEDSAMYFCASRGQGPTYEQYFGPGTRLTVT.

The J gene is TRBJ1-2, the V gene TRBV19, with 9 bases matching TRBD1. CDR3 length: 17 amino acids. Germline V gene data show CDR1 as LNHDA and CDR2 as SQIVND (reference sequence). Trimming removed 4 bases from V and 3 bases from J; junction bases left unmatched: 12. The CDR3 DNA reads as TGTGCCAGTAGTACACGGGGACAGGGATCTTTGGACTATGGCTACACCTTC. It encodes CASSTRGQGSLDYGYTF. Complete variable domain (other parts from reference TRBV19 and TRBJ1-2): DGGITQSPKYLFRKEGQNVTLSCEQNLNHDAMYWYRQDPGQGLRLIYYSQIVNDFQKGDIAEGYSVSREKKESFPLTVTSAQKNPTAFYLCASSTRGQGSLDYGYTFGSGTRLTVV.

J is TRBJ2-1 and V is TRBV2, with TRBD1 identical over 9 bases. The CDR3 consists of 15 residues. The ends lost 6 bases at V and 5 bases at J; junction bases unmatched: 8. Germline V CDR1 and CDR2: SNHLY, FYNNEI. The DNA of the CDR3 is TGTGCCAGCAGCCTAGGACAGGGGAAAAACAATGAGCAGTTCTTC. Translated: CASSLGQGKNNEQFF.

CDR3 residues: CASSERGAASYGYTF. CDR3 in DNA: TGTGCCAGCAGTGAACGTGGGGCGGCTTCCTATGGCTACACCTTC. The genes are TRBV2 and TRBJ1-2; a possible D gene is TRBD1 (5 bases). Germline V gives CDR1 SNHLY, CDR2 FYNNEI. The CDR3 runs 15 residues. The V and J ends lost 2 bases and 4 bases respectively, with 14 bases between them. The full variable domain, rest sourced from reference TRBV2 and TRBJ1-2, is EPEVTQTPSHQVTQMGQEVILRCVPISNHLYFYWYRQILGQKVEFLVSFYNNEISEKSEIFDDQFSVERPDGSNFTLKIRSTKLEDSAMYFCASSERGAASYGYTFGSGTRLTVV.

On this clone: One junction end disagrees with the germline gene, perhaps due to a read error. This rearrangement joins TRBV7-9 to TRBJ2-7; tentative D call: TRBD2 (6 bases). The CDR3 has 15 amino acids. CDR1 and CDR2 from the germline V gene are SEHNR and FQNEAQ (reference sequence). CDR3 nucleotides: TGTTCCAGCAGCTTAACGCGCGGGGTGCCCTACGAGCAGTACTTC. Protein sequence: CSSSLTRGVPYEQYF. The complete variable domain, with remaining parts taken from reference TRBV7-9 and TRBJ2-7, reads DTGVSQNPRHKITKRGQNVTFRCDPISEHNRLYWYRQTLGQGPEFLTYFQNEAQLEKSRLLSDRFSAERPKGSFSTLEIQRTEQGDSAMYLCSSSLTRGVPYEQYFGPGTRLTVT.